These 30 T cell receptor beta chains were sequenced from one sample in a study of T cell responses to AZD1222 COVID-19 vaccine. Data came from immunoSEQ multiplex PCR; TCRdb stores just in-frame clones and leaves some out. The sample records 65,000 to 80,000 clones, about 92% being singletons. Sequencing was performed on peripheral blood, taken on day 0 of MenACWY control vaccination. The origin of the receptors is an adult in good health.

In its sample, this clone was seen a few times. Other DNA sequences from this sample encode an identical CDR3 as well. V is TRBV11-2 and J is TRBJ1-6; no definite D call. The germline V gene has CDR1 SGHAT and CDR2 FQNNGV. V lost 1 base and J 7 bases, leaving 5 bases between the germline ends. CDR3 size: 13 residues. CDR3 residues: CASSLGNNSPLHF. CDR3 in DNA: TGTGCCAGCAGCTTAGGGAACAATTCACCCCTCCACTTT.

V gene TRBV3-1 (or the pseudogene TRBV3-2) combines with J gene TRBJ1-1; TRBD1 might be the D (5 bases). V lost 4 bases to trimming and J lost 4 bases, with 16 bases between them. Germline V lookup: CDR1 LGHDT, CDR2 YNNKEL (reference sequence). The CDR3 spans 15 residues. This CDR3 is CASSPGSVGFTEAFF. The DNA for the CDR3 is TGTGCCAGCAGCCCAGGGTCGGTGGGTTTCACTGAAGCTTTCTTT.

In DNA, the CDR3 is TGTGCCAGCAGCTTTCAGGGTCGGGAAAACATTCAGTACTTC. Its translation is CASSFQGRENIQYF. The genes are TRBV5-6 and TRBJ2-4, with D possibly TRBD1 on 5 matching bases. V lost 2 bases and J 5 bases, leaving 11 bases between the germline ends. The CDR3 length is 14 residues. Germline CDR1 and CDR2: SGHDT and YYEEEE.

The V gene is TRBV28, the J gene TRBJ1-4; D remains ambiguous. Germline CDR1 is MDHEN and CDR2 is SYDVKM. The V and J ends lost 2 bases and 4 bases respectively, with 14 bases between them. This CDR3 spans 16 amino acids. The CDR3 loop reads CASSLPRTLGNEKLFF. CDR3 coding DNA: TGTGCCAGCAGTTTACCTCGAACCTTGGGTAATGAAAAACTGTTTTTT.

The chain combines TRBV9 with TRBJ1-5; TRBD1 is a possible D gene (5 bases). CDR3 size: 15 residues. The germline CDR1 and CDR2 sequences are SGDLS and YYNGEE. The V gene lost 5 bases and the J gene lost 4 bases, with 16 bases spanning the gap. CDR3 coding DNA: TGTGCCAGCAGTGCCATGGGGGGAGAGAATCAGCCCCAGCATTTT. This gives the protein CASSAMGGENQPQHF.

The chain combines TRBV28 with TRBJ1-4; D unclear. Germline-derived CDR1 and CDR2 are MDHEN and SYDVKM. V was clipped by 0 bases and J by 8 bases, with 10 bases between them. The CDR3 is made up of 14 amino acids. In DNA form, the CDR3 reads TGTGCCAGCAGTTTATGGGGAGGTCGAGAAAAACTGTTTTTT. This codes for CASSLWGGREKLFF.

The chain uses TRBV16 and TRBJ2-3, with 11 bases fitting TRBD2. V gave up 4 bases and J gave up 0 bases; unmatched junction bases: 0. The germline gives CDR1 KGHSY, CDR2 FQNENV. The CDR3 has 15 amino acids. The CDR3 DNA sequence: TGTGCCAGCAGCCGGACTAGCGGGAGCACAGATACGCAGTATTTT. Amino acids: CASSRTSGSTDTQYF. The entire variable domain, with the rest obtained from reference TRBV16 and TRBJ2-3, is as follows: GEEVAQTPKHLVRGEGQKAKLYCAPIKGHSYVFWYQQVLKNEFKFLISFQNENVFDETGMPKERFSAKCLPNSPCSLEIQATKLEDSAVYFCASSRTSGSTDTQYFGPGTRLTVL.

The chain is built from TRBV28 and TRBJ1-5, with 7 bases identical to TRBD1. J gave up 1 base and V 5 bases, and 2 bases lay outside the gene matches. Germline loops: CDR1 MDHEN, CDR2 SYDVKM. The length of the CDR3 is 14 residues. CDR3 nucleotide sequence: TGTGCCAGCAGTCGGACAGGAAGCAATCAGCCCCAGCATTTT. Protein: CASSRTGSNQPQHF.

V gene TRBV28 combines with J gene TRBJ2-7; 7 bases fit TRBD1. The V and J ends lost 0 bases and 3 bases, in that order; junction bases with no gene match: 11. CDR3 size: 17 residues. Per the germline V gene, CDR1 is MDHEN and CDR2 is SYDVKM. The CDR3 sequence: CASSLWNRQGNNYEQYF. CDR3 nucleotide sequence: TGTGCCAGCAGTTTATGGAATAGACAGGGCAACAACTACGAGCAGTACTTC.

This rearrangement joins TRBV20-1 to TRBJ1-2; a weak D match, TRBD1 (6 bases). V was cut by 3 bases and J by 6 bases, with 11 bases left in between. Per germline, CDR1 DFQATT and CDR2 SNEGSKA (reference sequence). This CDR3 region has 12 residues. The CDR3 loop is CSASRGSDGYTF. The CDR3 DNA is TGCAGTGCTAGTAGGGGGAGCGATGGCTACACCTTC.

The chain joins TRBV3-1 (or the pseudogene TRBV3-2) to TRBJ2-7, with D perhaps matching TRBD1 (6 bases). The CDR3 length is 14 residues. Looked up from germline, CDR1 is LGHDT and CDR2 is YNNKEL (reference sequence). V gave up 3 bases and J gave up 2 bases, with 11 bases separating them. The CDR3: CASSHRTETYEQYF. In DNA form, the CDR3 reads TGTGCCAGCAGCCACCGGACAGAAACCTACGAGCAGTACTTC.

This chain links TRBV5-6 with TRBJ2-5; D possibly matches TRBD1 or TRBD2 (5 bases each). The germline V gene has CDR1 SGHDT and CDR2 YYEEEE. CDR3 length: 14 residues. Trimming stripped 2 bases from V and 4 bases from J, with 12 bases between. In DNA, the CDR3 is TGTGCCAGCAGCTTAAGGGACGGGTCAGAGACCCAGTACTTC. This gives the protein CASSLRDGSETQYF.

The chain employs TRBV11-2 and TRBJ2-1; 10 bases agree with TRBD2. Looked up from germline, CDR1 is SGHAT and CDR2 is FQNNGV. The J segment lost 1 base and the V segment lost 7 bases, leaving 1 base of the junction unmatched. The length of the CDR3 is 14 residues. CDR3 sequence reads: CASISGRSYNEQFF. The DNA for the CDR3 is TGTGCCAGCATTAGCGGGAGGTCCTACAATGAGCAGTTCTTC.

The chain employs TRBV12-3 or TRBV12-4 and TRBJ2-2; TRBD1 might be the D (6 bases). V lost 5 bases and J lost 6, with 10 bases in between. CDR3 length: 13 residues. The CDR3 here is CASSPQGSGELFF. CDR3 coding DNA: TGTGCCAGCAGTCCGCAGGGGTCCGGGGAGCTGTTTTTT.

The sample holds a few counts of this clone. This sequence joins TRBV2 and TRBJ2-7, with D possibly called TRBD1 or TRBD2 (6 bases each). CDR1 is SNHLY and CDR2 is FYNNEI in the germline V gene. This CDR3 has 13 amino acids. Trimming pared 9 bases from V and 0 bases from J, leaving 12 bases between. The CDR3 loop is CASGGPFSYEQYF. CDR3 bases: TGTGCCAGTGGGGGGCCGTTCTCCTACGAGCAGTACTTC.

This sequence joins TRBV6-6 and TRBJ1-2, with D perhaps TRBD1 (6 bases). This CDR3 contains 14 residues. Germline V CDR1 and CDR2: MNHNY, SVGAGI (reference sequence). V was shortened by 7 bases and J by 3 bases, with 15 bases between the two germline ends. CDR3 loop: CASKKPGEDYGYTF. For the CDR3, the DNA is TGTGCCAGCAAAAAACCAGGGGAAGACTATGGCTACACCTTC.

This clone has a single count. The rearrangement joins TRBV29-1 to TRBJ1-2; TRBD1 agrees at 10 bases. Germline CDR1 is SQVTM and CDR2 is ANQGSEA. J gave up 7 bases and V 3 bases, and 5 bases lay outside the gene matches. This CDR3 contains 13 residues. The CDR3 DNA follows: TGCAGCGTTGAGGGGGGACAGGGGTTTGGCTACACCTTC. Amino acids: CSVEGGQGFGYTF.

The chain uses TRBV30 and TRBJ1-3; unclear D gene. The CDR3 consists of 12 residues. The germline V gene encodes CDR1 GTSNPN and CDR2 SVGIG (reference sequence). With 5 bases removed from V and 4 bases from J, the gap between germline ends came to 9 bases. The CDR3: CAWPRTGNTIYF. The DNA of the CDR3 is TGTGCCTGGCCGAGGACGGGAAACACCATATATTTT.

The rearrangement links TRBV5-1 to TRBJ1-5, with D uncertain. V lost 4 bases, J lost 6 bases, and 11 bases lay in between. The CDR3 runs to 13 residues. Germline V CDR1 and CDR2: SGHRS, YFSETQ. The CDR3, as DNA: TGCGCCAGCAGCCAGGACGTGGGTCAGCCCCAGCATTTT. It encodes CASSQDVGQPQHF. Full variable domain (rest looked up from reference TRBV5-1 and TRBJ1-5): KAGVTQTPRYLIKTRGQQVTLSCSPISGHRSVSWYQQTPGQGLQFLFEYFSETQRNKGNFPGRFSGRQFSNSRSEMNVSTLELGDSALYLCASSQDVGQPQHFGDGTRLSIL.

V is TRBV7-2 and J is TRBJ2-2, with 14 bases identical to TRBD2. Trimming at V came to 6 bases and at J to 7 bases, leaving 7 bases not matched to a gene. This CDR3 is 16 amino acids long. From germline, CDR1 is SGHTA and CDR2 FQGNSA. CDR3 bases: TGTGCCAGCAGTCAGGGACTAGCGGGAGTGAGCGGGGAGCTGTTTTTT. Translating gives CASSQGLAGVSGELFF.

The chain uses TRBV3-1 (or the pseudogene TRBV3-2) and TRBJ2-1; possibly TRBD1 for D (6 bases). The CDR3 totals 17 residues. With 1 base removed from V and 5 bases from J, the gap between germline ends came to 18 bases. Germline CDR1 and CDR2: LGHDT and YNNKEL (reference sequence). CDR3 residues: CASSQARKQGSDNEQFF. CDR3 sequence (DNA): TGTGCCAGCAGCCAAGCGAGAAAACAGGGATCCGACAATGAGCAGTTCTTC.

The chain recombines TRBV18 with TRBJ2-1; TRBD2 matches 11 bases. Germline V gives CDR1 KGHSH, CDR2 LQKENI. The CDR3 has 15 residues. The V gene end was trimmed by 6 bases and the J gene end by 7 bases; junction bases not matched to a gene: 8. The CDR3, as DNA: TGTGCCAGCTCGGCGGGTACTAGCGGGAGAAATGAGCAGTTCTTC. Protein product: CASSAGTSGRNEQFF.

This sequence joins TRBV28 and TRBJ1-6; unclear D gene. CDR1 is MDHEN, CDR2 SYDVKM, per germline. Trimming took off 1 base at V and 5 bases at J, with 6 bases between the two ends. The CDR3 is made up of 14 amino acids. CDR3 region: CASSLYGDNSPLHF. The DNA for the CDR3 is TGTGCCAGCAGTTTATACGGGGATAATTCACCCCTCCACTTT.

This chain connects TRBV5-1 to TRBJ2-5; D possibly corresponds to TRBD2 (5 bases). CDR3 length: 14 residues. The germline CDR1 and CDR2 sequences are SGHRS and YFSETQ. V lost 5 bases and J lost 7, with 18 bases in between. The CDR3 loop is CASRDGSVLGTQYF. CDR3 sequence (DNA): TGCGCCAGCAGAGATGGCAGCGTACTAGGGACCCAGTACTTC. The variable domain in full, with the rest retrieved from reference TRBV5-1 and TRBJ2-5, is KAGVTQTPRYLIKTRGQQVTLSCSPISGHRSVSWYQQTPGQGLQFLFEYFSETQRNKGNFPGRFSGRQFSNSRSEMNVSTLELGDSALYLCASRDGSVLGTQYFGPGTRLLVL.

This chain links TRBV7-9 with TRBJ2-5, with D perhaps TRBD2 (6 bases). Germline lookup yields CDR1 SEHNR and CDR2 FQNEAQ (reference sequence). V lost 5 bases to trimming and J lost 12 bases, with 25 bases between them. CDR3 size: 15 residues. CDR3 DNA: TGTGCCAGCAGCACCGACAATACTTGGGGGGACTTTAAGTACTTC. Translated, it gives CASSTDNTWGDFKYF.

This rearrangement joins TRBV7-8 to TRBJ1-5, with TRBD1 matching 9 bases. Germline V CDR1 and CDR2: SGHVS, FQNEAQ. The V gene end was trimmed by 4 bases and the J gene end by 6 bases; junction bases not matched to a gene: 4. This CDR3 spans 14 amino acids. CDR3 DNA sequence: TGTGCCAGCAGCTCTGACAGGGGGACTCAGCCCCAGCATTTT. Translating gives CASSSDRGTQPQHF.

The V gene is TRBV6-2 or TRBV6-3, the J gene TRBJ2-7, with 8 bases lining up with TRBD1. CDR3 length equals 16 residues. Trimming cost V 2 bases and J 2 bases; bases outside gene matches: 8. Germline CDR1 is MNHEY and CDR2 is SVGEGT. CDR3 loop: CASSYRGTGGTYEQYF. CDR3 in DNA: TGTGCCAGCAGTTACCGTGGGACAGGAGGAACCTACGAGCAGTACTTC.

This clone has just one count. This rearrangement joins TRBV30 to TRBJ2-1, with TRBD2 matching over 12 bases. With 0 bases clipped from V and 3 bases from J, the junction kept 12 bases outside the gene matches. Germline V gene data show CDR1 as GTSNPN and CDR2 as SVGIG (reference sequence). The CDR3 is 19 amino acids. The CDR3 here is CAWSVRGTSGQPSYNEQFF. CDR3 coding DNA: TGTGCCTGGAGTGTACGTGGGACTAGCGGGCAACCCAGCTACAATGAGCAGTTCTTC.

The gene calls are TRBV29-1 and TRBJ2-5, with D perhaps matching TRBD2 (5 bases). The CDR3 is made up of 13 amino acids. In germline, CDR1 is SQVTM, CDR2 ANQGSEA. V was pared by 7 bases and J by 4 bases, with 16 bases between. The CDR3 loop reads CSAAPGSSETQYF. The CDR3 nucleotides are TGCAGCGCCGCACCGGGATCCTCAGAGACCCAGTACTTC.

The genes are TRBV2 and TRBJ2-7; unclear D gene. The CDR3 totals 12 residues. Germline V gene data show CDR1 as SNHLY and CDR2 as FYNNEI. V was pared by 3 bases and J by 0 bases, with 3 bases between. The CDR3 DNA reads TGTGCCAGCAGTGAGGGCTCCTACGAGCAGTACTTC. Translating gives CASSEGSYEQYF.